This TCR beta chain was documented in a study of shared clonotypes between healthy human individuals. V shed 0 bases and J shed 6 bases, with 9 bases lying between them. Germline CDR1 is SGDLS and CDR2 is YYNGEE. The CDR3 length is 14 residues. Replicate PCRs run on sorted subsets employed approximately 180 ng DNA, approximately 30,000 T cell genomes. The data were produced by immunoSEQ multiplex PCR, yet TCRdb's version contains in-frame clones alone and is incomplete. The data contain about 1.5 million clones, roughly 98% of them singletons. The sequenced sample consisted of naive CD4+ T cells sorted from blood. Subset described: CD45RA+ positively selected. The V gene is TRBV9, the J gene TRBJ2-2; D possibly matches TRBD1 or TRBD2 (5 bases each). The TCR originated in a man between 25 and 39 years old in good health. In DNA form, the CDR3 reads TGTGCCAGCAGCGTAGGCTTGGGGGCCGGGGAGCTGTTTTTT. Protein sequence: CASSVGLGAGELFF. The full variable domain, completed using reference TRBV9 and TRBJ2-2, is DSGVTQTPKHLITATGQRVTLRCSPRSGDLSVYWYQQSLDQGLQFLIQYYNGEERAKGNILERFSAQQFPDLHSELNLSSLELGDSALYFCASSVGLGAGELFFGEGSRLTVL.